This section outlines one TCR beta chain sequence together with its context. Its antigen is undetermined. It was with a sample-barcoded 5' primer and a J-beta primer mix that a second PCR of roughly 7 to 12 cycles was run. TCRdb re-analysed the 5' RACE reads in MiXCR, keeping a single row per CDR3 protein. The sample yields approximately 290,000 distinct CDR3 sequences, 25% to 30% seen once. The sample originates from a study of blood T cells in healthy people across ages. The study's findings and limits: Calculation of diversity from one million T cells yielded estimates considered to be underestimates. A greater number of naive CD4+ cells and higher diversity distinguished long-lived donors from aged donors.

Germline-derived CDR1 and CDR2 are SQVTM and ANQGSEA. This CDR3 region has 13 residues. Trimming removed 6 bases at V and 5 bases at J, with 16 bases between. The TCR originated in a woman between 65 and 79 years old in good health. The chain carries TRBV29-1 and TRBJ1-1; TRBD1 might be the D (6 bases). Sequences were obtained from blood. As DNA, the CDR3 is TGCAGCGTCCAACAGGGTAGCAGGACTGAAGCTTTCTTT. It codes for CSVQQGSRTEAFF. Filled out from reference TRBV29-1 and TRBJ1-1, the complete variable domain reads SAVISQKPSRDICQRGTSLTIQCQVDSQVTMMFWYRQQPGQSLTLIATANQGSEATYESGFVIDKFPISRPNLTFSTLTVSNMSPEDSSIYLCSVQQGSRTEAFFGQGTRLTVV.